These 6 T cell receptor beta chains share one sample of origin, sequenced in a study of cytomegalovirus exposure and HLA in healthy donors. Method: immunoSEQ multiplex PCR; TCRdb's copy keeps in-frame clones and lacks some. The sample has tens of thousands of clones; about 91% are singletons. The sequencing input was PBMCs. Every receptor here comes from a woman in her thirties in good health and CMV-seronegative.

This sequence joins TRBV29-1 and TRBJ2-7, with D perhaps matching TRBD1 (6 bases). The V gene's germline CDR1 is SQVTM and CDR2 ANQGSEA. V shed 4 bases and J shed 7 bases, with 11 bases lying between them. The CDR3 contains 11 residues. CDR3 nucleotides: TGCAGCGTTGTGGGGGCAGGGGAGCAGTACTTC. Protein sequence: CSVVGAGEQYF.

The chain uses TRBV15 and TRBJ2-5, with a tentative D call TRBD2 (7 bases). CDR1 and CDR2 (germline): LNHNV, YYDKDF (reference sequence). V shed 5 bases and J shed 1 base, with 17 bases lying between them. The CDR3 runs 16 residues. This CDR3 reads CATSPRAGALQETQYF. CDR3 bases: TGTGCCACCAGCCCGCGTGCGGGGGCCCTCCAAGAGACCCAGTACTTC.

The chain uses TRBV10-3 and TRBJ2-2; D call uncertain. The CDR3 length is 14 residues. Germline V lookup: CDR1 ENHRY, CDR2 SYGVKD. The V end was cut by 6 bases, the J end by 4 bases, with 12 bases between. CDR3 nucleotides: TGTGCCATCAGGGTGGATTCGGGCACCGGGGAGCTGTTTTTT. Its protein product is CAIRVDSGTGELFF.

The chain recombines TRBV2 with TRBJ1-4, with 9 bases aligning to TRBD1. From germline, CDR1 is SNHLY and CDR2 FYNNEI. Trimming cost V 3 bases and J 7 bases; bases outside gene matches: 3. The CDR3 covers 14 residues. The CDR3 region has the DNA TGTGCCAGCAGTGAGACAGGGGGTAGTGAAAAACTGTTTTTT. Amino acids: CASSETGGSEKLFF.

The chain recombines TRBV5-4 with TRBJ1-1, with unresolved D. There are 14 residues in the CDR3. The ends were cut back, 4 bases at V and 5 bases at J, with 15 bases in the middle. Germline assignment: CDR1 SGHNT and CDR2 YYREEE (reference sequence). The CDR3 region is CASSVTPIGTEAFF. The CDR3 DNA reads TGTGCCAGCAGCGTGACCCCGATCGGGACTGAAGCTTTCTTT.

This rearrangement joins TRBV4-3 to TRBJ1-3; TRBD1 aligns across 9 bases. V lost 2 bases and J lost 9; bases outside the gene matches: 5. The length of the CDR3 is 14 residues. The germline CDR1 and CDR2 sequences are LGHNA and YSLEER. CDR3 in amino acids: CASSQPDRGSTIYF. CDR3 coding DNA: TGCGCCAGCAGCCAACCGGACAGGGGTTCCACCATATATTTT.